This TCR beta chain was profiled in a study of beta chain features in type 1 diabetes (dated by TCRdb to the late 2010s). Regarding the research as a whole: Patients and healthy donors did not differ in mean age, gender distribution, total cell number or subset yield. A total of roughly 100 million sorted cells were examined across all samples, and a strong correlation was observed between cell number per subset and RNA yield. In the study, TCRB repertoires of sorted circulating CD4+ T cell subsets from recently diagnosed type 1 diabetes patients were compared with those of matched healthy donors. Regulatory and stem cell-like memory subsets were obtained from only 8 patients and roughly 8 healthy donors, while naive and central memory subsets were obtained from all 28 donors.

Each donor gave one peripheral blood draw, around 100 mL on average, collected into heparinised tubes. Using a panel that included CD45RO, CCR7, CD25, CD127, CD95 and CD27, naive, central memory, regulatory and stem cell-like memory CD4+ T cells were sorted on a BD FACSAria II. A purity above 98% was achieved for all sorted populations. Right away, PBMCs were isolated by Lymphoprep density gradient centrifugation and were stained directly, with no culture step. So that batch effects would be minimized, each experiment stained and sorted samples in pairs, pairing one healthy donor with one patient. The High Capacity cDNA Reverse Transcription Kit was used to reverse transcribe all of the isolated RNA, meaning that expressed TCRB transcripts were what got sequenced. Deep immunoSEQ sequencing was applied to naive, central memory and regulatory T cell samples, giving an average of around 3.8 million total reads per sample. After sorted cells were lysed in RLT buffer, RNA was extracted with DNase-treated RNeasy Micro or Mini kits, with the choice depending on cell number. Each cell subset was processed separately to prevent cross-contamination, with patient and healthy donor samples processed together. TCRB sequences were amplified from cDNA with the immunoSEQ multiplex PCR, producing 87-bp fragments spanning the CDR3 region. Sequencing of the amplicons was performed on the Illumina HiSeq platform. In the original analysis: PCR bias was computationally corrected using synthetic template baselines, reads within Hamming distance 2 were collapsed, and singletons that could not be merged were discarded. Reads were aligned to IMGT to assign V, D and J genes, CDR3 length, and insertions or deletions at six rearrangement sites. Within each subset, clonotype counts were normalized to sorted cell number, and only after that were true diversity and Gini coefficients computed with the tcR R package. Repertoire sharing was quantified using the overlap coefficient calculated on TCRB nucleotide sequences. Out-of-frame TCRB sequences from naive cells were analyzed to stand in for the pre-selection repertoire. TCRdb mirrors the immuneACCESS table, restricted to in-frame sequences. Some clones are absent from its copies; in checked studies, under half trace to an unresolved V gene, and the reason for the others is unknown. V and J calls and clone size are copied from that table; D and trimming were computed from the DNA. The sample records fewer than 300,000 clones, approximately 11% of which are singletons. Jointly, the top ten make up over 0.015% of the sample.

This clone occurred a few times. Its antigen is still unknown. Base quality data are lacking; no much larger clone is found one base away. Study-wide conclusions, independent of this receptor: Because cDNA was sequenced instead of genomic DNA, activated cells with high expression could be over-represented, although the groups did not differ in activation or CD3 levels. Patients with type 1 diabetes made fewer insertions and deleted more nucleotides at VDJ recombination sites, implying thymic rearrangement abnormalities. Only small numbers of individuals were included in the HLA sub-analyses, which left unresolved whether HLA type had any influence on TCRB rearrangement. Naive, central memory and regulatory TCRB repertoires appeared to be more alike among patients than among healthy donors. In all four CD4+ subsets, TCRB CDR3 length was moderately but significantly shorter in type 1 diabetes patients. PCR may preferentially amplify shorter templates, but because patient and control samples were amplified and corrected together, any resulting skew would affect both groups equally.

V is reduced by 10 bases and J by 5 bases, leaving a spacing of 11 bases between them. From its cysteine to its phenylalanine, the CDR3 spans 11 amino acids. Only CDR3 DNA is held: 33 bases, read in frame from base 1. CDR1 MNHNS and CDR2 SASEGT were looked up in the germline V gene. This TCR was recovered from a man under 40 with type 1 diabetes. The rearranged segments are TRBV6-1 and TRBJ2-5; the D gene cannot be named for sure. The specimen was naive CD4+ T cells from blood. The sample's cell subset or site label is to be understood as: true naive CD4+ T cells. This receptor carries the CDR3 CATLVQETQYF. The DNA reads as follows: TGTGCCACCCTTGTCCAGGAGACCCAGTACTTC.